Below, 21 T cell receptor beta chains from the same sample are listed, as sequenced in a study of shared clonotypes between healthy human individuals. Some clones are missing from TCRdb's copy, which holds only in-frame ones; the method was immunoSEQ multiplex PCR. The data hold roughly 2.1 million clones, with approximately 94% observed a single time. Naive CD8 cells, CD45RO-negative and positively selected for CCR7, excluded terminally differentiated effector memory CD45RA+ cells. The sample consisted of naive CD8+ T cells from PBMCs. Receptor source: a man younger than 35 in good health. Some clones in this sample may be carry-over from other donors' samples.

Here the CDR3 reads CASSGTRDYGYTF. The CDR3 DNA reads as TGTGCCAGCAGTGGGACCCGCGACTATGGCTACACCTTC. The chain recombines TRBV25-1 with TRBJ1-2; D is unclear. Germline CDR1 MGHDK, CDR2 SYGVNS. Trimming took off 4 bases at V and 3 bases at J, with 9 bases between the two ends. This CDR3 has 13 residues.

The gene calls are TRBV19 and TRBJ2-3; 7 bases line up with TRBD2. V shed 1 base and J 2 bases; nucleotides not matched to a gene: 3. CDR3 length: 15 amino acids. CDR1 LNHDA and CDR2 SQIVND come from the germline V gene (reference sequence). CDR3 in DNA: TGTGCCAGTAGTATAGTCGCGGGAGCCACAGATACGCAGTATTTT. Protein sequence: CASSIVAGATDTQYF.

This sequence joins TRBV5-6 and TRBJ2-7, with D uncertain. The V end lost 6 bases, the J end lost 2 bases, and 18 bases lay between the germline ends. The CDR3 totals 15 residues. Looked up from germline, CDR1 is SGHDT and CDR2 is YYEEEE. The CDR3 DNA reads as TGTGCCAGCACCAAGCTGAAGTTCCTCACCTACGAGCAGTACTTC. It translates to CASTKLKFLTYEQYF. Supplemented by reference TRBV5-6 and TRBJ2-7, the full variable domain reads DAGVTQSPTHLIKTRGQQVTLRCSPKSGHDTVSWYQQALGQGPQFIFQYYEEEERQRGNFPDRFSGHQFPNYSSELNVNALLLGDSALYLCASTKLKFLTYEQYFGPGTRLTVT.

Here the CDR3 DNA reads TGTGCCAGCAGCGTGGGTAGCGGGAGGGCCGCGGGTCCCCAGTACTTC. Residues: CASSVGSGRAAGPQYF. The chain is built from TRBV9 and TRBJ2-5; 11 nucleotides match TRBD2. V lost 2 bases and J lost 9; bases outside the gene matches: 12. The CDR3 consists of 16 residues. Germline loops: CDR1 SGDLS, CDR2 YYNGEE.

The CDR3 bases are TGCGCCAGCAGGGCAGGCTCCCTCTACGAGCAGTACTTC. It codes for CASRAGSLYEQYF. This chain joins TRBV5-1 and TRBJ2-7; no clear D. V lost 5 bases and J lost 3, with 12 bases in between. Germline V gives CDR1 SGHRS, CDR2 YFSETQ. The CDR3 has 13 amino acids.

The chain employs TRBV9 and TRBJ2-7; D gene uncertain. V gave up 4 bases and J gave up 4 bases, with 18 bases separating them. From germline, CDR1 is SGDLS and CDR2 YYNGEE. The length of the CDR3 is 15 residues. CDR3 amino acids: CASSLTPSTLYEQYF. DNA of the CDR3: TGTGCCAGCAGCCTGACCCCGAGTACCCTATACGAGCAGTACTTC.

The CDR3 nucleotides are TGTGCCAGCTCTCCCCGGGAGGTAGGAGACTATGGCTACACCTTC. As protein: CASSPREVGDYGYTF. The V and J genes are TRBV18 and TRBJ1-2; D is ambiguous. The CDR3 has 15 amino acids. Germline-derived CDR1 and CDR2 are KGHSH and LQKENI. V was clipped by 6 bases and J by 3 bases, with 17 bases between them. Together with reference TRBV18 and TRBJ1-2, the CDR3 gives the full variable domain: NAGVMQNPRHLVRRRGQEARLRCSPMKGHSHVYWYRQLPEEGLKFMVYLQKENIIDESGMPKERFSAEFPKEGPSILRIQQVVRGDSAAYFCASSPREVGDYGYTFGSGTRLTVV.

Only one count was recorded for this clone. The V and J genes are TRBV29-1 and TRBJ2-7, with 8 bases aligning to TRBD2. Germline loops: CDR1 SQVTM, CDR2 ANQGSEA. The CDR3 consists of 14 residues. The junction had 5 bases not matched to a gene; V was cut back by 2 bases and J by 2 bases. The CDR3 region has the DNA TGCAGCGTTGAACTTAGCGGGGCCGCCTACGAGCAGTACTTC. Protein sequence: CSVELSGAAYEQYF.

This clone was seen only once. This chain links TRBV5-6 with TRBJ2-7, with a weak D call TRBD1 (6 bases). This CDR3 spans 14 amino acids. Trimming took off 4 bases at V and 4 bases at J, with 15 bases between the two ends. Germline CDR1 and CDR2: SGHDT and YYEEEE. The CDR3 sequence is CASSLGTLRYEQYF. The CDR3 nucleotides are TGTGCCAGCAGCCTAGGGACACTCCGTTACGAGCAGTACTTC. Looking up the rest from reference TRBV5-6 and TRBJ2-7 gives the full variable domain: DAGVTQSPTHLIKTRGQQVTLRCSPKSGHDTVSWYQQALGQGPQFIFQYYEEEERQRGNFPDRFSGHQFPNYSSELNVNALLLGDSALYLCASSLGTLRYEQYFGPGTRLTVT.

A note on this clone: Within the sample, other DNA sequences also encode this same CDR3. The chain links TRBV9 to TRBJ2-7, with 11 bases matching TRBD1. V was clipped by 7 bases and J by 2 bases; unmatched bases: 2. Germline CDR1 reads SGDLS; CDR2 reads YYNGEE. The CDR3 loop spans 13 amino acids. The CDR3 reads CASSGQGAYEQYF. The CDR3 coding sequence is TGTGCCAGCTCGGGACAGGGGGCCTACGAGCAGTACTTC.

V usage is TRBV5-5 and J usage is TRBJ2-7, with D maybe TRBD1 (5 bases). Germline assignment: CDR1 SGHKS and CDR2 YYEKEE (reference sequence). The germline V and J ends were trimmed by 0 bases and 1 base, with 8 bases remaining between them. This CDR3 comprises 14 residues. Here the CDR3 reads CASSLAGISYEQYF. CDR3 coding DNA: TGTGCCAGCAGCTTGGCAGGGATTTCCTACGAGCAGTACTTC.

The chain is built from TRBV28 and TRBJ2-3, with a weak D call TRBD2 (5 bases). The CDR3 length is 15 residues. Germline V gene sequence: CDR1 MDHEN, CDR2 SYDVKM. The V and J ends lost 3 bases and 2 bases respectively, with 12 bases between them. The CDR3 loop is CASSFTRLSTDTQYF. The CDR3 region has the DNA TGTGCCAGCAGTTTCACGCGACTATCCACAGATACGCAGTATTTT. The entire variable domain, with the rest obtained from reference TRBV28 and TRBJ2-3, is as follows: DVKVTQSSRYLVKRTGEKVFLECVQDMDHENMFWYRQDPGLGLRLIYFSYDVKMKEKGDIPEGYSVSREKKERFSLILESASTNQTSMYLCASSFTRLSTDTQYFGPGTRLTVL.

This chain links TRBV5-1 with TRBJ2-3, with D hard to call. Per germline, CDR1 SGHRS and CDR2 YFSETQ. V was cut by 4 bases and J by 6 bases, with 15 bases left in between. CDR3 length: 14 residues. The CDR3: CASSAAGLPDTQYF. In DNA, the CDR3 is TGCGCCAGCAGCGCCGCCGGCCTCCCCGATACGCAGTATTTT.

This CDR3 is CASSQTLRGQETQYF. CDR3 sequence (DNA): TGTGCCAGCAGCCAGACCCTCCGGGGGCAAGAGACCCAGTACTTC. The chain links TRBV7-9 to TRBJ2-5, with a possible D match to TRBD2 (6 bases). CDR1 is SEHNR, CDR2 FQNEAQ, per germline (reference sequence). The CDR3 has 15 residues. V was trimmed by 5 bases and J by 2 bases, leaving 15 bases between them.

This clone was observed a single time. CDR3: CASSASLRGHMNTEAFF. The CDR3 DNA is TGTGCCAGCAGCGCCAGCCTCAGGGGCCATATGAACACTGAAGCTTTCTTT. V usage is TRBV9 and J usage is TRBJ1-1; D perhaps matches TRBD1 (6 bases). The germline V and J ends were trimmed by 3 bases and 0 bases, with 18 bases remaining between them. CDR1 is SGDLS and CDR2 is YYNGEE in the germline V gene. The CDR3 has 17 residues.

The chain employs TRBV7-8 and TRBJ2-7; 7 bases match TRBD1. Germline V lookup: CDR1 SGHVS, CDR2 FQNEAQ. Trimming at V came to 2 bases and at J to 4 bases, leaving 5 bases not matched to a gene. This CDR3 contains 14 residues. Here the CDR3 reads CASSLTGVAYEQYF. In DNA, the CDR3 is TGTGCCAGCAGCTTAACAGGGGTTGCATACGAGCAGTACTTC.

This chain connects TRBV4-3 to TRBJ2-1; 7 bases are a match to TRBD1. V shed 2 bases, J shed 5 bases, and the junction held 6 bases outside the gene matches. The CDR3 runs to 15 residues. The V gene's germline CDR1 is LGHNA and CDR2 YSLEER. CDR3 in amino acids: CASSQRQGINNEQFF. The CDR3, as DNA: TGCGCCAGCAGCCAAAGACAGGGCATCAACAATGAGCAGTTCTTC.

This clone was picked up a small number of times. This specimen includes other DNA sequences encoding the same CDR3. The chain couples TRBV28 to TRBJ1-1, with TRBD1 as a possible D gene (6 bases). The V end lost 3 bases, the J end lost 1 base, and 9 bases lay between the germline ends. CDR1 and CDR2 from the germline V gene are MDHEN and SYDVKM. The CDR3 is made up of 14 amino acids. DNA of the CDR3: TGTGCCAGCAGTTTGCAGGGGACGAACACTGAAGCTTTCTTT. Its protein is CASSLQGTNTEAFF.

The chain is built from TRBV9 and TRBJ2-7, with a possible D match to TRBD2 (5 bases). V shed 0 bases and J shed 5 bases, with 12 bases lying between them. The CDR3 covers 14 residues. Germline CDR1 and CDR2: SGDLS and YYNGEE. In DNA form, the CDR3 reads TGTGCCAGCAGCGTAGGGAGGCTCCCTCACGAGCAGTACTTC. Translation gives CASSVGRLPHEQYF.

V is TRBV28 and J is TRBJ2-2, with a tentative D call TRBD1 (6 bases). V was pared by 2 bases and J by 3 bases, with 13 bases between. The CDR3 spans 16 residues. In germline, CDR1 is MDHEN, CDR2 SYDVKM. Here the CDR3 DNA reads TGTGCCAGCAGTTTAGAAGGGGGTAGGGACACCGGGGAGCTGTTTTTT. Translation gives CASSLEGGRDTGELFF.

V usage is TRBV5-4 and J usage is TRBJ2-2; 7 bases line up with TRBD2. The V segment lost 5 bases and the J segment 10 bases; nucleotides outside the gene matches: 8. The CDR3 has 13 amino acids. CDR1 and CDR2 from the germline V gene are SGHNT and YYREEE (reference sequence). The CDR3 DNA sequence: TGTGCCAGCAGAATGACTAGCTCAGAGGAGCTGTTTTTT. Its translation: CASRMTSSEELFF.